Listed here are 12 T cell receptor beta chains from one sample, sequenced in a study of blood T cell repertoires in COVID-19. Here immunoSEQ multiplex PCR was the method, and the copy in TCRdb shows in-frame clones only, minus some. The data contain about 140,000 clones, 70% to 90% of them singletons. The specimen sequenced was peripheral blood. These receptors all stem from a human donor in a cohort sampled during active COVID-19.

This chain uses TRBV4-1 with TRBJ1-2, with D possibly matching TRBD1 (6 bases). The CDR3 is 14 residues long. V lost 0 bases and J lost 7, with 12 bases in between. Germline CDR1 reads MGHRA; CDR2 reads YSYEKL. CDR3 sequence: CASSQDQGMGGYTF. The CDR3 DNA follows: TGCGCCAGCAGCCAAGACCAGGGGATGGGTGGCTACACCTTC.

This clone was recorded once. This chain connects TRBV10-1 to TRBJ2-1; 8 positions agree with TRBD2. This CDR3 comprises 15 residues. Per the germline V gene, CDR1 is WNHNN and CDR2 is SYGVQD (reference sequence). V was pared by 4 bases and J by 5 bases, with 7 bases of the junction left unmatched. In DNA, the CDR3 is TGCGCCAGCAGTGCCGGGGTAGCGGGAAACAATGAGCAGTTCTTC. Residues: CASSAGVAGNNEQFF.

The CDR3: CASSQGLAGGPPIQYF. For the CDR3, the DNA is TGTGCCAGCAGCCAAGGACTAGCGGGAGGGCCCCCCATTCAGTACTTC. The chain employs TRBV3-1 (or the pseudogene TRBV3-2) and TRBJ2-4, with 14 bases aligning to TRBD2. CDR3 length equals 16 residues. Germline-derived CDR1 and CDR2 are LGHDT and YNNKEL (reference sequence). V shed 1 base and J 9 bases; nucleotides not matched to a gene: 5.

The chain carries TRBV7-6 and TRBJ2-5, with 8 bases that match TRBD2. The CDR3 length is 16 residues. Germline V gene sequence: CDR1 SGHVS, CDR2 FNYEAQ. Trimming took 1 base from V and 1 from J; bases not matched to a gene: 5. In DNA, the CDR3 is TGTGCCAGCAGCTTAGTAGTGCGGGAGGCCCAAGAGACCCAGTACTTC. This translates into CASSLVVREAQETQYF.

This chain connects TRBV27 to TRBJ1-3; the D gene is possibly TRBD1 (5 bases). Germline assignment: CDR1 MNHEY and CDR2 SMNVEV (reference sequence). This CDR3 has 17 residues. With 2 bases removed from V and 0 bases from J, the gap between germline ends came to 14 bases. For the CDR3, the DNA is TGTGCCAGCAGTTTAGTCGCCGGCGGGGGCTCTGGAAACACCATATATTTT. This encodes CASSLVAGGGSGNTIYF.

V gene TRBV18 combines with J gene TRBJ2-7; a weak D match, TRBD1 (5 bases). The CDR3 extends over 12 amino acids. Deletions cut 3 bases from V and 11 bases from J, with 14 bases between. The germline V gene has CDR1 KGHSH and CDR2 LQKENI. The CDR3 nucleotides are TGTGCCAGCTCACCCATGCAGGGTGAGGAGTACTTC. It specifies CASSPMQGEEYF. The whole variable domain, remainder taken from reference TRBV18 and TRBJ2-7, is NAGVMQNPRHLVRRRGQEARLRCSPMKGHSHVYWYRQLPEEGLKFMVYLQKENIIDESGMPKERFSAEFPKEGPSILRIQQVVRGDSAAYFCASSPMQGEEYFGPGTRLTVT.

The chain links TRBV9 to TRBJ2-5; TRBD2 matches at 7 bases. Unmatched junction bases numbered 3, after V lost 1 base and J lost 0 bases. Germline V gene sequence: CDR1 SGDLS, CDR2 YYNGEE. This CDR3 spans 15 amino acids. The CDR3 loop reads CASSVRAGYQETQYF. Written as DNA, the CDR3 is TGTGCCAGCAGCGTAAGAGCGGGGTACCAAGAGACCCAGTACTTC.

This sequence joins TRBV5-4 and TRBJ2-7; TRBD2 matches 11 bases. Germline V gene lookup returns CDR1 SGHNT and CDR2 YYREEE (reference sequence). The CDR3 has 15 residues. Trimming removed 3 bases from V and 2 bases from J; junction bases left unmatched: 4. CDR3 DNA: TGTGCCAGCAGCTGGGGGACTAGCGGTACCTACGAGCAGTACTTC. It specifies CASSWGTSGTYEQYF.

Only a few counts were recorded for this clone. This rearrangement joins TRBV4-1 to TRBJ1-2; weak D call: TRBD1 (6 bases). The CDR3 loop spans 16 amino acids. Germline CDR1 and CDR2: MGHRA and YSYEKL. V was pared by 7 bases and J by 6 bases, with 24 bases between. The CDR3 nucleotides read TGCGCCAGCACACAGAGTTGGTTAAGGACAGTGGATGGCTACACCTTC. It translates to CASTQSWLRTVDGYTF.

The chain uses TRBV28 and TRBJ2-1, with TRBD1 matching 8 bases. The CDR3 length is 14 residues. J gave up 8 bases and V 9 bases, and 12 bases lay outside the gene matches. Per germline, CDR1 MDHEN and CDR2 SYDVKM. The CDR3 here is CASMTGAAVHEQFF. DNA of the CDR3: TGTGCCAGTATGACAGGGGCGGCAGTTCATGAGCAGTTCTTC.

The chain combines TRBV28 with TRBJ2-2; TRBD2 matches at 11 bases. Germline values: CDR1 MDHEN, CDR2 SYDVKM. V trimming: 3 bases; J trimming: 0 bases; junction bases outside the gene matches: 15. This CDR3 has 21 amino acids. The CDR3 DNA reads as TGTGCCAGCAGTTTTTGGCGTACGAGACTAGCGGGATTCGCGAACACCGGGGAGCTGTTTTTT. Encoded protein: CASSFWRTRLAGFANTGELFF.

The rearrangement uses TRBV10-3 and TRBJ1-2; TRBD1 agrees at 10 bases. The CDR3 consists of 15 residues. Germline assignment: CDR1 ENHRY and CDR2 SYGVKD. J lost 8 bases, V lost 11 bases, and 17 bases had no gene match. The chain's CDR3 is CAALGTGDYPGGYTF. The CDR3 bases are TGTGCCGCGCTCGGGACAGGGGATTACCCGGGAGGCTACACCTTC.